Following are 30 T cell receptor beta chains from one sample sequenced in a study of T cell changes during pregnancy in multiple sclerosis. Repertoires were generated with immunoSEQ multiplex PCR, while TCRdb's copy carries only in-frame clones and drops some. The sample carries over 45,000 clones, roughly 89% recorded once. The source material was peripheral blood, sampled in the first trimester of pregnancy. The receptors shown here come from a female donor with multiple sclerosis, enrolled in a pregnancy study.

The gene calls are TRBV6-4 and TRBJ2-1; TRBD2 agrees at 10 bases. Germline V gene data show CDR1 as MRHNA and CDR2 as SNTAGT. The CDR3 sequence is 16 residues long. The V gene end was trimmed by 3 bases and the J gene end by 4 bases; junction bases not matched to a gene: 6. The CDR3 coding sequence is TGTGCCAGCAGTGAAAACCTTAGCGGGGGGTACAATGAGCAGTTCTTC. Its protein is CASSENLSGGYNEQFF.

Here the CDR3 DNA reads TGCGGCCTAGAGAAAGAGAAGACCCAGTACTTC. Its protein is CGLEKEKTQYF. The chain combines TRBV20-1 with TRBJ2-5; D not certain. From germline, CDR1 is DFQATT and CDR2 SNEGSKA (reference sequence). The CDR3 has 11 amino acids.

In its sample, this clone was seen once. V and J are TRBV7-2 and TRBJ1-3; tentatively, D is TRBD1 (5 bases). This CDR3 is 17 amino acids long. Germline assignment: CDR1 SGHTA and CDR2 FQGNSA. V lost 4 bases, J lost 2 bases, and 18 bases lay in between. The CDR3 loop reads CASSSSGGGITGNTIYF. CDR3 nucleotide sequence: TGTGCCAGCAGCTCCTCGGGGGGGGGTATCACTGGAAACACCATATATTTT.

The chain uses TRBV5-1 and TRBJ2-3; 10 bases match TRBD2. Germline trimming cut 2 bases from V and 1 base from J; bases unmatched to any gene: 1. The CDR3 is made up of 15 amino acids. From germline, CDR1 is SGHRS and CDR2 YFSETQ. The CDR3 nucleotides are TGCGCCAGCAGCTTCCTAGCGGGGGGCACAGATACGCAGTATTTT. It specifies CASSFLAGGTDTQYF.

The CDR3 loop reads CASSKDRWSEKLFF. For the CDR3, the DNA is TGTGCCAGCAGCAAGGACAGGTGGTCTGAAAAACTGTTTTTT. This rearrangement joins TRBV5-4 to TRBJ1-4, with TRBD1 identical over 7 bases. V lost 4 bases, J lost 7 bases, and 7 bases stayed unmatched. CDR1 is SGHNT and CDR2 is YYREEE in the germline V gene (reference sequence). The CDR3 is 14 residues long.

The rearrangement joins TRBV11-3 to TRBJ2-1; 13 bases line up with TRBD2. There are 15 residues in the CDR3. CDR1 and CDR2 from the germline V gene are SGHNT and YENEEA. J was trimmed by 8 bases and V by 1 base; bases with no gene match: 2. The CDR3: CASSLGLAGGDEQFF. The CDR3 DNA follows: TGTGCCAGCAGCTTAGGACTAGCGGGAGGTGATGAGCAGTTCTTC.

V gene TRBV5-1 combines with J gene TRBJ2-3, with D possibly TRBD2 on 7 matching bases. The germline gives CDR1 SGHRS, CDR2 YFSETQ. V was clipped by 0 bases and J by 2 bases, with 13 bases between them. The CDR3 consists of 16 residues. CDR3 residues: CASSLGGGDNTDTQYF. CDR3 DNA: TGCGCCAGCAGCTTGGGAGGGGGGGATAACACAGATACGCAGTATTTT.

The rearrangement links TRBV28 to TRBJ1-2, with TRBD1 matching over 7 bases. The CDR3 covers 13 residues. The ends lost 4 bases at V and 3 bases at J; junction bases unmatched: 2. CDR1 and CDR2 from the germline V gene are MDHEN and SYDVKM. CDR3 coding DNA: TGTGCCAGCAGTTCGCAGGGGGACTATGGCTACACCTTC. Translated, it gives CASSSQGDYGYTF.

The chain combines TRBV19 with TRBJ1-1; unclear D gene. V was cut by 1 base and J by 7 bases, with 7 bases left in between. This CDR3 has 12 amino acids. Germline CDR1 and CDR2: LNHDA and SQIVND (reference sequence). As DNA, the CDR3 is TGTGCCAGTAGTATAGGGGCCCGTGAAGCTTTCTTT. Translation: CASSIGAREAFF.

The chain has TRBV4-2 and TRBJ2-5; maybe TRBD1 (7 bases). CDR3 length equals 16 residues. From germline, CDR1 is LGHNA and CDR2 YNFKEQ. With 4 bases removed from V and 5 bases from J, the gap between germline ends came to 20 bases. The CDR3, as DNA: TGTGCCAGCAGCCGGTCCGCAGGGGGGCCGGAGGAGACCCAGTACTTC. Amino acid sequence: CASSRSAGGPEETQYF.

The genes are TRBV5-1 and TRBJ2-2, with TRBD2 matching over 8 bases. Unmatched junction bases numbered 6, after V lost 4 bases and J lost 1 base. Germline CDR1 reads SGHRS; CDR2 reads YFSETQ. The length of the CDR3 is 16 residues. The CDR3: CASSPPSGGNTGELFF. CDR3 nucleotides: TGCGCCAGCAGCCCCCCCAGCGGGGGGAACACCGGGGAGCTGTTTTTT.

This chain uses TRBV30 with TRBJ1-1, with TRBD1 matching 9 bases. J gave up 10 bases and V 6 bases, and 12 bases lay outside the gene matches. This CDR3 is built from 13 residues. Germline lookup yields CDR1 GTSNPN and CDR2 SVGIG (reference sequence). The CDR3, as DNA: TGTGCCTGCAAAACAGGGGGCGTGTTGGGAGCTTTCTTT. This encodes CACKTGGVLGAFF.

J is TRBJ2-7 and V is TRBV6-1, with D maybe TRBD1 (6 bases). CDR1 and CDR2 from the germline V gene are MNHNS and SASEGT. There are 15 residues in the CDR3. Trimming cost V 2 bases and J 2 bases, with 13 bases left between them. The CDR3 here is CASSERTVRTYEQYF. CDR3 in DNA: TGTGCCAGCAGTGAAAGGACAGTACGTACCTACGAGCAGTACTTC.

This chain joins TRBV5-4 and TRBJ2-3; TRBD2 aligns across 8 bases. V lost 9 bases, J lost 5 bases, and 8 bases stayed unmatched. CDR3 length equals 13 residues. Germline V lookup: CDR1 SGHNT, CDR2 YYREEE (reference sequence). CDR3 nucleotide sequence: TGTGCCAACGGCGGGGGGCAGGGAGATACGCAGTATTTT. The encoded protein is CANGGGQGDTQYF.

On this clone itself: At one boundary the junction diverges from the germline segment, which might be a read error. CDR3 nucleotide sequence: TGTGCCAGCAGTTCTGACAGACAAGAGGCCCAGTACTTC. Translation: CASSSDRQEAQYF. V and J are TRBV2 and TRBJ2-5; tentatively, D is TRBD1 (5 bases). Germline V lookup: CDR1 SNHLY, CDR2 FYNNEI. The CDR3 runs to 13 residues.

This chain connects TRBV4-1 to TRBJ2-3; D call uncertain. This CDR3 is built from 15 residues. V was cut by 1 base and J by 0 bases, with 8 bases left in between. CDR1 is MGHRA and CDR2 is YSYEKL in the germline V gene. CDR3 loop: CASSQGGLSTDTQYF. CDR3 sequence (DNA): TGCGCCAGCAGCCAAGGAGGCCTTAGCACAGATACGCAGTATTTT.

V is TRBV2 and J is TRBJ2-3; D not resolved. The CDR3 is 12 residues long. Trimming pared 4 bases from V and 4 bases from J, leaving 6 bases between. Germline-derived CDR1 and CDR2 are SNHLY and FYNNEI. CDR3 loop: CASSVQSDTQYF. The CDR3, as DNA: TGTGCCAGCAGTGTACAGTCAGATACGCAGTATTTT.

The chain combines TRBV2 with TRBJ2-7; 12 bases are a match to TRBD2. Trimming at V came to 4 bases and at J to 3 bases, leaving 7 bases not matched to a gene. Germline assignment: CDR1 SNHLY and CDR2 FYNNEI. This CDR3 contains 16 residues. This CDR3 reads CASSAPGLAGSYEQYF. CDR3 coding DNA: TGTGCCAGCAGTGCACCGGGACTAGCGGGTAGCTACGAGCAGTACTTC.

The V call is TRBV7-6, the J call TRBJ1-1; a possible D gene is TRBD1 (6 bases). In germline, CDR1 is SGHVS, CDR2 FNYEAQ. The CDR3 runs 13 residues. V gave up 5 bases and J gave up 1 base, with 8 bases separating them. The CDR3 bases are TGTGCCAGCAGCCTGGGACAGAACACTGAAGCTTTCTTT. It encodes CASSLGQNTEAFF.

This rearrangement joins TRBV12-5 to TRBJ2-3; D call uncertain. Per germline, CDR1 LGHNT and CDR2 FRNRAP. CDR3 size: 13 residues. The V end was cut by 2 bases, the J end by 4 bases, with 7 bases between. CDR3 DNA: TGTGCTAGTGGTTTGTGGGCTGCAGATACGCAGTATTTT. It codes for CASGLWAADTQYF. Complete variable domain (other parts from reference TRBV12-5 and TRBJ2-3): DARVTQTPRHKVTEMGQEVTMRCQPILGHNTVFWYRQTMMQGLELLAYFRNRAPLDDSGMPKDRFSAEMPDATLATLKIQPSEPRDSAVYFCASGLWAADTQYFGPGTRLTVL.

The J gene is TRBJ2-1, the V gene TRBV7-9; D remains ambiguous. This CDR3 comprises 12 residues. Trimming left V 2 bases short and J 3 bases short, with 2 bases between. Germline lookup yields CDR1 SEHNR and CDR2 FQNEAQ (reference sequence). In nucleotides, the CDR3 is TGTGCCAGCAGCTTACACTACAATGAGCAGTTCTTC. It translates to CASSLHYNEQFF.

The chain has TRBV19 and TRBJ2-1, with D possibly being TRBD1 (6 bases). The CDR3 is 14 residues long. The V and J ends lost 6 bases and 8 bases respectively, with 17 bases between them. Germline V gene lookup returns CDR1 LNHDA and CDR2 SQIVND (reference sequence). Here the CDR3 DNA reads TGTGCCAGTAGCCGAGATACCTACAGGGATGAGCAGTTCTTC. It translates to CASSRDTYRDEQFF.

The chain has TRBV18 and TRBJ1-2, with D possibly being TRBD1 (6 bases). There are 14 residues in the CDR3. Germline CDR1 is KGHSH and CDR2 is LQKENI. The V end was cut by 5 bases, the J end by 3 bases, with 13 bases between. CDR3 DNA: TGTGCCAGCTCAACAACCGGGACACACTATGGCTACACCTTC. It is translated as CASSTTGTHYGYTF.

The CDR3 loop reads CATSSGTGISEQYF. The CDR3 region has the DNA TGTGCCACCTCCTCCGGGACAGGGATCTCCGAGCAGTACTTC. The J gene is TRBJ2-7, the V gene TRBV6-1; 9 bases agree with TRBD1. This CDR3 is built from 14 residues. Trimming removed 10 bases from V and 6 bases from J; junction bases left unmatched: 13. CDR1 MNHNS and CDR2 SASEGT come from the germline V gene.

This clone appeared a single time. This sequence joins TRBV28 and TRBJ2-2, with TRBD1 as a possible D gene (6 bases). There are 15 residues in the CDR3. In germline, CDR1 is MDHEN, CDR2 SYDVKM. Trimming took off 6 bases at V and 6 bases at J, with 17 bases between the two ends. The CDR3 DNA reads TGTGCCAGCAGCCCCTCAGGGGCTTGGGCCGGGGAGCTGTTTTTT. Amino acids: CASSPSGAWAGELFF.

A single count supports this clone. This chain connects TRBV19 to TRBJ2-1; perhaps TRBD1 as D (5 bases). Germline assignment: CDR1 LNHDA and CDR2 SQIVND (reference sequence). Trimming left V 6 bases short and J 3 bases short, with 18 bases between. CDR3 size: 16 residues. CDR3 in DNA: TGTGCCAGTAGCCCCAGAGGACACTCGAGCTACAATGAGCAGTTCTTC. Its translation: CASSPRGHSSYNEQFF.

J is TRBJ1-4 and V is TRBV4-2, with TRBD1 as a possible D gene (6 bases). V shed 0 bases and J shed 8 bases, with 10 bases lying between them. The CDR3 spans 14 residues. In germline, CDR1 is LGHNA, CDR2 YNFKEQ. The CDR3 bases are TGTGCCAGCAGCCAAGACGGGGGGGCCGAAAAACTGTTTTTT. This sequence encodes CASSQDGGAEKLFF.

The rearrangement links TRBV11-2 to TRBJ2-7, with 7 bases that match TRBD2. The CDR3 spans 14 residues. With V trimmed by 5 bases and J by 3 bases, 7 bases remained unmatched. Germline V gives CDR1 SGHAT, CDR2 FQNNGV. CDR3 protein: CASSDPGRYYEQYF. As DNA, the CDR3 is TGTGCCAGCAGCGACCCCGGGAGGTACTACGAGCAGTACTTC.

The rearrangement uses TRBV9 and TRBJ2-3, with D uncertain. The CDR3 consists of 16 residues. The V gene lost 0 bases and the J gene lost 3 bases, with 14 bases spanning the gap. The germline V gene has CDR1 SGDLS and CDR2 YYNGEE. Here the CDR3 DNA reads TGTGCCAGCAGCGTAGCCGCATTACGGCGGACAGATACGCAGTATTTT. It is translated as CASSVAALRRTDTQYF. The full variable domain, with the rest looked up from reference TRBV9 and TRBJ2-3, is DSGVTQTPKHLITATGQRVTLRCSPRSGDLSVYWYQQSLDQGLQFLIQYYNGEERAKGNILERFSAQQFPDLHSELNLSSLELGDSALYFCASSVAALRRTDTQYFGPGTRLTVL.

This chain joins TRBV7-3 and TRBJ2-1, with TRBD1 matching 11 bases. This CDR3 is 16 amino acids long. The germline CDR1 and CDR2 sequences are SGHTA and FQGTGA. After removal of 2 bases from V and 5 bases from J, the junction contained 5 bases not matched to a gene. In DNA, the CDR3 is TGTGCCAGCAGCTTATCATTGGACAGGGGGCACAATGAGCAGTTCTTC. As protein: CASSLSLDRGHNEQFF. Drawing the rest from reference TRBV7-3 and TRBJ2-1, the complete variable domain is GAGVSQTPSNKVTEKGKYVELRCDPISGHTALYWYRQSLGQGPEFLIYFQGTGAADDSGLPNDRFFAVRPEGSVSTLKIQRTERGDSAVYLCASSLSLDRGHNEQFFGPGTRLTVL.